Listed below are T cell receptor beta chains from one sample, sequenced in a study of blood T cell repertoires in COVID-19. The repertoire was sequenced with immunoSEQ multiplex PCR; TCRdb's copy has only in-frame clones and lacks some. The table has over 250,000 clones, around 90% seen once. Sequences were obtained from PBMCs or T cells enriched from blood (not recorded which). The receptors come from a woman aged 55-69 years in a cohort exposed to, infected with or recovered from COVID-19 (not recorded which). CDR3s include the opening cysteine and the closing phenylalanine or tryptophan.

TRBJ1-6 TRBV18 CASSPLGQGNSPLHF
TRBJ2-6 TRBV2 CASRQLAGAGANVLTF
TRBJ1-3 TRBV3-1/TRBV3-2 CASRKTGPRSGNTIYF
TRBJ2-7 TRBV4-1 CASSQAGTSASYEQYF
TRBJ1-5 TRBV5-6 CASTSSDRGQQAQPQHF
TRBJ1-2 TRBV5-6 CASSGRGLSGYTF
TRBJ2-1 TRBV4-3 CASSQDRAGGHNEQFF
TRBJ2-7 TRBV4-1 CASSRDRGSYEQYF
TRBJ1-2 TRBV28 CASRRPRGTGHGYTF
TRBJ2-2 TRBV19 CASIPRTGRSGELFF
TRBJ2-3 TRBV24-1 CATSDLGGGTADTDTQYF
TRBJ2-5 TRBV7-7 CASSLSRVETQYF
TRBJ2-3 TRBV7-3 CASSSGGIGTDTQYF
TRBJ2-2 TRBV7-2 CASSLDTNTGELFF
TRBJ2-1 TRBV30 CAWSALASYNEQFF
TRBJ2-3 TRBV7-9 CASSSSGSTDTQYF
TRBJ1-2 TRBV19 CASSMSRVADYGYTF
TRBJ2-7 TRBV5-4 CASRPTGTSGAYEQYF
TRBJ2-2 TRBV10-3 CAISQTGEGTGELFF
TRBJ2-1 TRBV9 CASSTSGTSGAYEQFF
TRBJ1-4 TRBV18 CASSPPGQSNEKLFF
TRBJ2-2 TRBV29-1 CSVVPGLNTGELFF
TRBJ2-7 TRBV3-1/TRBV3-2 CASSLRETRYEQYF
TRBJ2-1 TRBV18 CASSVLDEQFF
TRBJ2-2 TRBV28 CASSPLTGELFF
TRBJ1-5 TRBV6-5 CASSRTGAQPQHF